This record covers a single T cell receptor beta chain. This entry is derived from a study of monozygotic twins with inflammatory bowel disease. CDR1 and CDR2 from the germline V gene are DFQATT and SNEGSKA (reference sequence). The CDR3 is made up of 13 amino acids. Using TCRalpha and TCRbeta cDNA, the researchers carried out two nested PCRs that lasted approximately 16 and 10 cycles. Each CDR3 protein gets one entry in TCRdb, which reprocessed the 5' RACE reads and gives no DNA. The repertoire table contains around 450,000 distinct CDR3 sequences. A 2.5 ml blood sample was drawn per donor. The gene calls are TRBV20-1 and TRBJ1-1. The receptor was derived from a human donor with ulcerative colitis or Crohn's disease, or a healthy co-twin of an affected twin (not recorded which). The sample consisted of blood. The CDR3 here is CSASQEPNTEAFF.